This TCR beta chain was sequenced for a study of blood T cells in healthy people across ages. Germline CDR1 and CDR2: MNHEY and SMNVEV (reference sequence). This CDR3 region has 14 residues. V shed 5 bases, J shed 7 bases, and the junction held 11 bases outside the gene matches. For the second PCR, which ran for 7 to 11 cycles, a sample-barcoded 5' primer and a J-beta primer mix were used. TCRdb re-called the 5' RACE reads with MiXCR, one entry per CDR3 protein. The sample has about 930,000 distinct CDR3 sequences, almost 30% seen once. These data also formed part of another study, on T cells of mothers and their children. Per that paper: Each child contributed about 3 million TCR beta CDR3 reads, while each mother contributed over 8 million.

The TCR originated in a woman between 40 and 55 years old in good health. The chain recombines TRBV27 with TRBJ2-7; the match to TRBD1 covers 7 bases. The sample consisted of blood. The CDR3 DNA sequence: TGTGCCAGCAGTCAGAGGGACAGCCTAAGGGAGCAGTACTTC. Protein sequence: CASSQRDSLREQYF.